These 2 T cell receptor beta chains came from one sample sequenced in a study of T-cell memory formation after mild COVID-19. TCRdb re-called the 5' RACE reads with MiXCR, one entry per CDR3 protein. This sample has approximately 240,000 distinct CDR3 sequences, with 16% found just once. The sequencing input was PBMCs or a T cell subset sorted from them (not recorded which). Every receptor here comes from a man between 18 and 35 years old who had mild COVID-19 (a few samples of this study predate the infection). Cell type and time point are not known.

This clonotype was found a few times. This rearrangement joins TRBV5-1 to TRBJ2-5, with 8 bases that match TRBD1. Germline V lookup: CDR1 SGHRS, CDR2 YFSETQ. J gave up 6 bases and V 6 bases, and 7 bases lay outside the gene matches. This CDR3 has 13 amino acids. CDR3 nucleotides: TGCGCCAGCAACCGACAGGGGTGGAAGACCCAGTACTTC. This codes for CASNRQGWKTQYF.

In its sample, this clonotype was seen a few times. This sequence joins TRBV5-5 and TRBJ1-2; D is unclear. Trimming cost V 6 bases and J 2 bases, with 11 bases left between them. The CDR3 length is 13 residues. Germline values: CDR1 SGHKS, CDR2 YYEKEE (reference sequence). In DNA form, the CDR3 reads TGTGCCAGCACCAAGACGGAGAACTATGGCTACACCTTC. It specifies CASTKTENYGYTF.